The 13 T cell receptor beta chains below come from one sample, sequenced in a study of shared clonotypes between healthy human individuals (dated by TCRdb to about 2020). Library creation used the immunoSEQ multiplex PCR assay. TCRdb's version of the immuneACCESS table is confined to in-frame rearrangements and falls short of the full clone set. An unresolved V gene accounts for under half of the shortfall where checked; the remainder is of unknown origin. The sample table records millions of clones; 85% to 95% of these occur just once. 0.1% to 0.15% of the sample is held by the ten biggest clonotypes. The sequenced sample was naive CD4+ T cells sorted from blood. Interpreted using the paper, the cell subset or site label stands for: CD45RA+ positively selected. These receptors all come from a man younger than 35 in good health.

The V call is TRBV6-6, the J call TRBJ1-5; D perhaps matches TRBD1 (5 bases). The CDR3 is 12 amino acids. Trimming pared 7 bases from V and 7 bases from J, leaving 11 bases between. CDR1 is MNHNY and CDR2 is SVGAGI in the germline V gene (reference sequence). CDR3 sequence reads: CASKSQVQPQHF. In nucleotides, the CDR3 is TGTGCCAGCAAATCACAGGTCCAGCCCCAGCATTTT.

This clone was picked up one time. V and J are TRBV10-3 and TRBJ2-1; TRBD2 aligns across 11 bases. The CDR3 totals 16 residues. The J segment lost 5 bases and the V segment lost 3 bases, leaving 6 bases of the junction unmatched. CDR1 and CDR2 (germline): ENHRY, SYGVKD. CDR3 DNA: TGTGCCATCAGTGATCGGGGGACTAGCGGCCACAATGAGCAGTTCTTC. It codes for CAISDRGTSGHNEQFF.

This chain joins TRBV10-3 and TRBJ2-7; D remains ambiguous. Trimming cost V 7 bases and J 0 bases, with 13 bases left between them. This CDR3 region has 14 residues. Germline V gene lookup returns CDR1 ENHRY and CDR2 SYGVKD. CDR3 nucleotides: TGTGCCATCAAGCAGGCTTACAGCTCCTACGAGCAGTACTTC. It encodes CAIKQAYSSYEQYF.

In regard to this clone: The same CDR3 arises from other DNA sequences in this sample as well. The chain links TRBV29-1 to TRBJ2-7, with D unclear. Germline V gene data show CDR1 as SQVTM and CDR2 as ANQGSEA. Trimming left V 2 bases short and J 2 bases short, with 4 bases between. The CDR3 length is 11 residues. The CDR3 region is CSVESPYEQYF. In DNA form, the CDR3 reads TGCAGCGTTGAAAGCCCCTACGAGCAGTACTTC.

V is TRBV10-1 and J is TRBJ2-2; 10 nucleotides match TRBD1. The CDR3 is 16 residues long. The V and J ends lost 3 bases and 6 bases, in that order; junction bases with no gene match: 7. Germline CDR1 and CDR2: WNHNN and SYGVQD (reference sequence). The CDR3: CASSDSRGTGAGELFF. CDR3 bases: TGCGCCAGCAGTGATAGTAGGGGGACAGGGGCCGGGGAGCTGTTTTTT.

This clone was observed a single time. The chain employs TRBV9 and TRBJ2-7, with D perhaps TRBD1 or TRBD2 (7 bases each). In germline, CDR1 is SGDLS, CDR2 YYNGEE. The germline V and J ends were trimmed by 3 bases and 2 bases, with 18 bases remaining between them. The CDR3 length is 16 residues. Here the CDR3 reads CASSALGGTEPYEQYF. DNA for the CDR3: TGTGCCAGCAGCGCCCTCGGGGGGACAGAACCCTACGAGCAGTACTTC.

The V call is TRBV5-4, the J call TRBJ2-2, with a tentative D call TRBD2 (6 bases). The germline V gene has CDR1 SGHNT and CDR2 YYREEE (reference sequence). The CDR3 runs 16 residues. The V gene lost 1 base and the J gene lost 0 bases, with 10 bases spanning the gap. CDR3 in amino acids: CASSLFGGANTGELFF. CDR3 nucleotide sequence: TGTGCCAGCAGCTTGTTTGGAGGGGCGAACACCGGGGAGCTGTTTTTT.

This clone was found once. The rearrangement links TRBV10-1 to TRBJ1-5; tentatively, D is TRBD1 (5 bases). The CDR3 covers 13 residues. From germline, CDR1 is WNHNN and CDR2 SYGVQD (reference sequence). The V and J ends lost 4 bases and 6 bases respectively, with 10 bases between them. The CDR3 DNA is TGCGCCAGCAGTGGGACATCGGGTCAGCCCCAGCATTTT. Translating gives CASSGTSGQPQHF.

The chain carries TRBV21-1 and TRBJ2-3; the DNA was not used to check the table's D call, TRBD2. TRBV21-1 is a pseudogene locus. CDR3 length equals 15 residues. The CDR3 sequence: CASSSAGGSTDTQYF. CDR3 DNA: TGTGCCAGCAGCAGTGCGGGAGGGAGCACAGATACGCAGTATTTT.

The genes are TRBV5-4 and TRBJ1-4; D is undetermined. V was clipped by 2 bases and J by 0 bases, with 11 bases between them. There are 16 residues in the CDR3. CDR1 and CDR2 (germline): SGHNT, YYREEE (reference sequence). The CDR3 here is CASSFGEPSTNEKLFF. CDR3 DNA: TGTGCCAGCAGCTTTGGTGAGCCCTCAACTAATGAAAAACTGTTTTTT.

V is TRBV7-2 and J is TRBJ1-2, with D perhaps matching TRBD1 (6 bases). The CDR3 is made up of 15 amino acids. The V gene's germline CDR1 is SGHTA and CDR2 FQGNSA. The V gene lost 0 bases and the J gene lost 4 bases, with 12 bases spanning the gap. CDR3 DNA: TGTGCCAGCAGCTTAGCCGGGGGGCAGGGCTATGGCTACACCTTC. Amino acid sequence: CASSLAGGQGYGYTF.

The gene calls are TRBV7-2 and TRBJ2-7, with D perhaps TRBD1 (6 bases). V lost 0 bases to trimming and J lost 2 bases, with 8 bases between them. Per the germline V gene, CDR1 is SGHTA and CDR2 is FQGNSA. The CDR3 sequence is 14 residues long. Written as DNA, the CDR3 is TGTGCCAGCAGCTTAGCTGGGGACACCTACGAGCAGTACTTC. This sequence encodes CASSLAGDTYEQYF.

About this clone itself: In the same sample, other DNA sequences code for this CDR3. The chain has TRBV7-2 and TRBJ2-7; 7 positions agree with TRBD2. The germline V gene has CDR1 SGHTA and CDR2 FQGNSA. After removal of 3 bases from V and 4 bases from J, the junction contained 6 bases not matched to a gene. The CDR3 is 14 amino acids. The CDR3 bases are TGTGCCAGCAGCTTTGGGAGGGCCGGGTACGAGCAGTACTTC. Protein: CASSFGRAGYEQYF.